This entry lists 28 T cell receptor beta chains sequenced from one sample in a study of T cell changes during pregnancy in multiple sclerosis (dated by TCRdb to about 2019). To prepare the library, the immunoSEQ multiplex PCR assay was applied. What TCRdb holds here is the immuneACCESS table cut down to in-frame rearrangements. Part of the clones is not present; checked against another copy, under half of the missing clones reflect an unresolved V gene, and the others are unexplained. This sample holds 100,000 or so clones; around 94% were observed only once. The ten top clones hold more than 1.5% of the sample. This sample comprised peripheral blood, obtained after pregnancy. The receptors come from a female donor in good health, enrolled as a control in a pregnancy study.

J is TRBJ2-7 and V is TRBV6-1, with 8 bases identical to TRBD2. The CDR3 spans 14 residues. V trimming: 4 bases; J trimming: 3 bases; junction bases outside the gene matches: 5. Germline CDR1 MNHNS, CDR2 SASEGT. The CDR3 bases are TGTGCCAGCAGTGTTGGGACTAGTGGCTACGAGCAGTACTTC. Translation gives CASSVGTSGYEQYF.

The chain carries TRBV7-8 and TRBJ1-1, with D unresolved. This CDR3 spans 14 amino acids. The germline CDR1 and CDR2 sequences are SGHVS and FQNEAQ. Trimming removed 5 bases at V and 5 bases at J, with 15 bases between. The CDR3 loop reads CASSQTFLATEAFF. The CDR3 DNA is TGTGCCAGCAGCCAGACATTTCTAGCGACTGAAGCTTTCTTT.

The chain is built from TRBV6-1 and TRBJ2-7; 7 positions match TRBD2. Germline V gives CDR1 MNHNS, CDR2 SASEGT. This CDR3 has 14 amino acids. V was clipped by 5 bases and J by 3 bases; unmatched bases: 7. The DNA for the CDR3 is TGTGCCAGCAGTCCTCAAAGGACTAGCTACGAGCAGTACTTC. Protein: CASSPQRTSYEQYF.

V and J are TRBV6-5 and TRBJ2-1; weak D call: TRBD1 (6 bases). V lost 6 bases to trimming and J lost 0 bases, with 12 bases between them. The length of the CDR3 is 15 residues. From germline, CDR1 is MNHEY and CDR2 SVGAGI. CDR3 sequence reads: CASRAGVSSYNEQFF. Here the CDR3 DNA reads TGTGCCAGCAGAGCAGGGGTAAGCTCCTACAATGAGCAGTTCTTC.

The V and J genes are TRBV25-1 and TRBJ2-4; 9 bases line up with TRBD2. CDR3 length: 16 residues. Germline V gives CDR1 MGHDK, CDR2 SYGVNS. V was clipped by 3 bases and J by 5 bases; unmatched bases: 8. CDR3 protein: CASSDKASGKQNIQYF. In nucleotides, the CDR3 is TGTGCCAGCAGTGATAAGGCTAGCGGGAAGCAAAACATTCAGTACTTC.

This chain links TRBV28 with TRBJ1-1; 8 bases line up with TRBD1. Germline CDR1 MDHEN, CDR2 SYDVKM. The CDR3 totals 14 residues. The J segment lost 1 base and the V segment lost 8 bases, leaving 6 bases of the junction unmatched. CDR3 amino acids: CASRTTGENTEAFF. The CDR3 DNA reads TGTGCCAGCCGTACGACAGGGGAGAACACTGAAGCTTTCTTT.

This clone appeared a few times. The gene calls are TRBV4-1 and TRBJ2-2; D not resolved. The germline gives CDR1 MGHRA, CDR2 YSYEKL. Trimming left V 0 bases short and J 4 bases short, with 9 bases between. There are 15 residues in the CDR3. The CDR3 nucleotides are TGCGCCAGCAGCCAAGAAACAGACGGCACCGGGGAGCTGTTTTTT. Its translation: CASSQETDGTGELFF.

The sample holds one count of this clone. The chain links TRBV27 to TRBJ2-3, with TRBD1 identical over 10 bases. V trimming: 3 bases; J trimming: 7 bases; junction bases outside the gene matches: 4. This CDR3 spans 14 amino acids. Looked up from germline, CDR1 is MNHEY and CDR2 is SMNVEV (reference sequence). DNA of the CDR3: TGTGCCAGCAGTTTCGGGACAGGGGTGAATACGCAGTATTTT. The encoded protein is CASSFGTGVNTQYF.

The chain carries TRBV2 and TRBJ2-7, with a tentative D call TRBD1 (6 bases). The CDR3 spans 16 residues. Germline CDR1 reads SNHLY; CDR2 reads FYNNEI. Between the trimmed V and J ends, which lost 3 bases and 2 bases, there was a span of 17 bases. The CDR3 DNA sequence: TGTGCCAGCAGTGAGGGGCCGGGACATTCTACCTACGAGCAGTACTTC. As protein: CASSEGPGHSTYEQYF.

The CDR3 protein is CASSLSTGGRSQPQHF. CDR3 bases: TGTGCCAGCAGTTTATCAACAGGGGGACGTTCTCAGCCCCAGCATTTT. The chain has TRBV28 and TRBJ1-5; 8 bases are shared with TRBD1. This CDR3 spans 16 amino acids. V shed 1 base, J shed 6 bases, and the junction held 8 bases outside the gene matches. The germline gives CDR1 MDHEN, CDR2 SYDVKM.

The V and J genes are TRBV5-4 and TRBJ2-1; 10 bases match TRBD2. CDR3 length: 16 residues. CDR1 SGHNT and CDR2 YYREEE come from the germline V gene (reference sequence). The J segment lost 7 bases and the V segment lost 4 bases, leaving 11 bases of the junction unmatched. CDR3 DNA sequence: TGTGCCAGCAGCCGAATAAGCGGGAGGGCCGCTAATGAGCAGTTCTTC. Its translation: CASSRISGRAANEQFF.

About this clone itself: The same CDR3 can be traced to other DNA sequences in this sample. This sequence joins TRBV30 and TRBJ1-2, with D possibly being TRBD1 (6 bases). This CDR3 is built from 12 residues. Germline CDR1 and CDR2: GTSNPN and SVGIG (reference sequence). The V end lost 0 bases, the J end lost 8 bases, and 10 bases lay between the germline ends. CDR3 loop: CAWSVGRGGYTF. The CDR3 DNA follows: TGTGCCTGGAGTGTAGGGAGGGGGGGCTACACCTTC.

V gene TRBV6-1 combines with J gene TRBJ2-1; 9 bases fit TRBD2. V dropped 1 base and J dropped 1; count of bases not matched to a gene: 2. Germline lookup yields CDR1 MNHNS and CDR2 SASEGT. The CDR3 contains 16 residues. The CDR3 nucleotides read TGTGCCAGCAGTGAAGTCCTAGCGGGATCCTACAATGAGCAGTTCTTC. Translating gives CASSEVLAGSYNEQFF.

The V and J genes are TRBV4-1 and TRBJ1-1, with D uncertain. Germline CDR1 MGHRA, CDR2 YSYEKL. The CDR3 runs to 15 residues. V was clipped by 6 bases and J by 1 base, with 15 bases between them. CDR3 coding DNA: TGCGCCAGCAGTCGATCGGAGGGTGCGAACACTGAAGCTTTCTTT. The encoded protein is CASSRSEGANTEAFF.

The chain has TRBV6-5 and TRBJ2-3; 7 nucleotides agree with TRBD1. Germline V gene sequence: CDR1 MNHEY, CDR2 SVGAGI. The V segment lost 6 bases and the J segment 4 bases; nucleotides outside the gene matches: 7. The CDR3 extends over 14 amino acids. This CDR3 is CASRQTGMADTQYF. CDR3 DNA: TGTGCCAGCAGACAGACAGGGATGGCAGATACGCAGTATTTT.

The chain has TRBV9 and TRBJ1-2; no definite D call. With 0 bases removed from V and 4 bases from J, the gap between germline ends came to 7 bases. Per the germline V gene, CDR1 is SGDLS and CDR2 is YYNGEE. CDR3 length: 13 residues. The CDR3 nucleotides read TGTGCCAGCAGCGTAGTTAGTAGCTATGGCTACACCTTC. Its translation: CASSVVSSYGYTF.

This chain links TRBV2 with TRBJ2-1; D ambiguous. Germline loops: CDR1 SNHLY, CDR2 FYNNEI. V was pared by 3 bases and J by 4 bases, with 10 bases between. CDR3 length: 14 amino acids. Here the CDR3 DNA reads TGTGCCAGCAGTGATAGTCGAGTTTACAATGAGCAGTTCTTC. Protein: CASSDSRVYNEQFF.

Concerning this clone itself: One end of the junction fails to match germline, which may point to a read error. The J gene is TRBJ2-1, the V gene TRBV13; 9 bases are a match to TRBD2. CDR1 PRHDT and CDR2 FYEKMQ come from the germline V gene (reference sequence). This CDR3 comprises 16 residues. CDR3 nucleotide sequence: TGTGCCAGCAGTTTAGCCGGGACTAGCACCTACAATGAGCAGTTCTTC. Amino acid sequence: CASSLAGTSTYNEQFF.

The chain uses TRBV5-6 and TRBJ2-7, with TRBD1 identical over 7 bases. Germline V lookup: CDR1 SGHDT, CDR2 YYEEEE. CDR3 length equals 16 residues. V was clipped by 0 bases and J by 0 bases; unmatched bases: 6. CDR3 amino acids: CASSLGTGPDSYEQYF. The CDR3 DNA reads as TGTGCCAGCAGCTTGGGGACAGGACCGGACTCCTACGAGCAGTACTTC.

The gene calls are TRBV5-5 and TRBJ2-7, with TRBD1 as a possible D gene (6 bases). The V gene's germline CDR1 is SGHKS and CDR2 YYEKEE (reference sequence). The CDR3 loop spans 15 amino acids. V gave up 0 bases and J gave up 1 base, with 11 bases separating them. CDR3 in amino acids: CASSLGQDLSYEQYF. CDR3 bases: TGTGCCAGCAGCTTGGGACAGGATCTTTCCTACGAGCAGTACTTC.

V gene TRBV27 combines with J gene TRBJ1-1, with D possibly matching TRBD1 (6 bases). The germline V gene encodes CDR1 MNHEY and CDR2 SMNVEV (reference sequence). Trimming left V 3 bases short and J 3 bases short, with 14 bases between. The CDR3 has 15 residues. CDR3 residues: CASSFGGLADTEAFF. DNA of the CDR3: TGTGCCAGCAGTTTCGGGGGGCTAGCGGACACTGAAGCTTTCTTT.

V usage is TRBV7-9 and J usage is TRBJ2-7; tentatively, D is TRBD1 (5 bases). Looked up from germline, CDR1 is SEHNR and CDR2 is FQNEAQ (reference sequence). There are 15 residues in the CDR3. V was cut by 5 bases and J by 3 bases, with 17 bases left in between. CDR3 DNA sequence: TGTGCCAGCAGCCCACCCCCTTCGACAGACTACGAGCAGTACTTC. Its translation is CASSPPPSTDYEQYF.

The rearrangement joins TRBV29-1 to TRBJ2-5, with 10 bases fitting TRBD1. Germline V lookup: CDR1 SQVTM, CDR2 ANQGSEA. This CDR3 spans 12 amino acids. J was trimmed by 4 bases and V by 6 bases; bases with no gene match: 2. The CDR3 region is CSVGTGAETQYF. Here the CDR3 DNA reads TGCAGCGTCGGGACAGGGGCAGAGACCCAGTACTTC. Full variable domain (remainder filled in from reference TRBV29-1 and TRBJ2-5): SAVISQKPSRDICQRGTSLTIQCQVDSQVTMMFWYRQQPGQSLTLIATANQGSEATYESGFVIDKFPISRPNLTFSTLTVSNMSPEDSSIYLCSVGTGAETQYFGPGTRLLVL.

The rearrangement uses TRBV6-6 and TRBJ2-7, with D possibly being TRBD1 (6 bases). The CDR3 is 14 amino acids. V shed 2 bases and J shed 0 bases, with 8 bases lying between them. The V gene's germline CDR1 is MNHNY and CDR2 SVGAGI (reference sequence). The DNA of the CDR3 is TGTGCCAGCAGTTACGGACAGAACTCCTACGAGCAGTACTTC. Protein: CASSYGQNSYEQYF.

The chain combines TRBV7-2 with TRBJ1-5; a possible D gene is TRBD1 (5 bases). The CDR3 loop spans 15 amino acids. The germline V gene encodes CDR1 SGHTA and CDR2 FQGNSA. Trimming cost V 5 bases and J 2 bases, with 13 bases left between them. CDR3 coding DNA: TGTGCCAGCAGCGCGGTCCCGGGGGGCAATCAGCCCCAGCATTTT. It yields the protein CASSAVPGGNQPQHF.

V usage is TRBV4-2 and J usage is TRBJ2-2; TRBD2 agrees at 13 bases. V lost 1 base and J lost 2; bases outside the gene matches: 1. CDR1 and CDR2 from the germline V gene are LGHNA and YNFKEQ. There are 17 residues in the CDR3. This CDR3 reads CASSQGTSGRNTGELFF. CDR3 nucleotides: TGTGCCAGCAGCCAAGGGACTAGCGGGAGAAACACCGGGGAGCTGTTTTTT.

The gene calls are TRBV5-1 and TRBJ1-4; 8 positions match TRBD1. The germline V gene has CDR1 SGHRS and CDR2 YFSETQ. With 3 bases clipped from V and 8 bases from J, the junction kept 9 bases outside the gene matches. The CDR3 totals 15 residues. The CDR3 loop reads CASSSGQGGREKLFF. The CDR3 coding sequence is TGCGCCAGCAGCTCTGGACAGGGAGGACGGGAAAAACTGTTTTTT. The variable domain in full, completed from reference TRBV5-1 and TRBJ1-4, reads KAGVTQTPRYLIKTRGQQVTLSCSPISGHRSVSWYQQTPGQGLQFLFEYFSETQRNKGNFPGRFSGRQFSNSRSEMNVSTLELGDSALYLCASSSGQGGREKLFFGSGTQLSVL.

The chain has TRBV11-3 and TRBJ2-7; no clear D gene. Trimming took off 5 bases at V and 5 bases at J, with 13 bases between the two ends. CDR3 length: 13 amino acids. Germline CDR1 SGHNT, CDR2 YENEEA. In nucleotides, the CDR3 is TGTGCCAGCAGCACCACAAGTGCCCACGAGCAGTACTTC. Amino acid sequence: CASSTTSAHEQYF.